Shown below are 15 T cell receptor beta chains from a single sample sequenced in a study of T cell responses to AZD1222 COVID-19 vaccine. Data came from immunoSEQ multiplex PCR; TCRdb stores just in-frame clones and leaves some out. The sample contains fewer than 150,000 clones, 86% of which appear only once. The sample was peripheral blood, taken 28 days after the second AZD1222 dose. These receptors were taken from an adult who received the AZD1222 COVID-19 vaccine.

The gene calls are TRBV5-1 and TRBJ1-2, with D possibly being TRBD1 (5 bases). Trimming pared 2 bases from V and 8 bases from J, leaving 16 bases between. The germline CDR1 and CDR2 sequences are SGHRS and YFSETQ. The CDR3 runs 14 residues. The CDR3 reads CASSFGQTIYGYTF. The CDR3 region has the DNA TGCGCCAGCAGCTTCGGACAAACCATCTACGGCTACACCTTC.

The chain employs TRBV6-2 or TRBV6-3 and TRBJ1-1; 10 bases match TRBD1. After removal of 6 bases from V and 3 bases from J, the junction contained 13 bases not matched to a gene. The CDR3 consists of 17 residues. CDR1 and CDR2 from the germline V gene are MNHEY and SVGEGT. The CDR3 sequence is CASSPRTGGMLYTEAFF. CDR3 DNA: TGTGCCAGCAGCCCAAGGACAGGGGGTATGTTGTACACTGAAGCTTTCTTT.

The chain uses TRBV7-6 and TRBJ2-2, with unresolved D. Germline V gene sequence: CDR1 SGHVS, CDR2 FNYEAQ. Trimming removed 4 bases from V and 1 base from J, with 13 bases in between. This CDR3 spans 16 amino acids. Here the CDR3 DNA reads TGTGCCAGCAGCTCCGCTTCCCGAAAGAACACCGGGGAGCTGTTTTTT. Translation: CASSSASRKNTGELFF. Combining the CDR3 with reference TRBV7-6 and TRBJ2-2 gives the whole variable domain GAGVSQSPRYKVTKRGQDVALRCDPISGHVSLYWYRQALGQGPEFLTYFNYEAQQDKSGLPNDRFSAERPEGSISTLTIQRTEQRDSAMYRCASSSASRKNTGELFFGEGSRLTVL.

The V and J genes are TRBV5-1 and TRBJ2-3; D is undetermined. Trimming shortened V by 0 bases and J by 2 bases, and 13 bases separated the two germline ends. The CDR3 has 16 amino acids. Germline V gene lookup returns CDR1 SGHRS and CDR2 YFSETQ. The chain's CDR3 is CASSLALRGNTDTQYF. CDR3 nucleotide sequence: TGCGCCAGCAGCTTGGCCTTGAGAGGTAACACAGATACGCAGTATTTT.

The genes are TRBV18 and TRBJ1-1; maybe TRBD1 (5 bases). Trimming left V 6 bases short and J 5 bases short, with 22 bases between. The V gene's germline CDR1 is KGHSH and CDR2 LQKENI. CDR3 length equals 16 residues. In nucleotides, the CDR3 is TGTGCCAGCTCTCAGTCAAGAGCCAGTCGGGGGACTGAAGCTTTCTTT. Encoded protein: CASSQSRASRGTEAFF.

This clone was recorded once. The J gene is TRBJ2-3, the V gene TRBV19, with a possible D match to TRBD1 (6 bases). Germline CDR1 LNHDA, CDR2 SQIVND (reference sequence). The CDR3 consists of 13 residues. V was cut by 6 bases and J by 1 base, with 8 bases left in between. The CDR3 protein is CASRGGGTDTQYF. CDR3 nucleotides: TGTGCCAGTAGAGGGGGAGGCACAGATACGCAGTATTTT.

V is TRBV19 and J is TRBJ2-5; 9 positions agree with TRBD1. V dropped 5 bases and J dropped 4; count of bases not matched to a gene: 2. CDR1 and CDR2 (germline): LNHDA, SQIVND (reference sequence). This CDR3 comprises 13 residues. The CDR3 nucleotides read TGTGCCAGTAGTGGGACAGGGCGAGAGACCCAGTACTTC. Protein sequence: CASSGTGRETQYF.

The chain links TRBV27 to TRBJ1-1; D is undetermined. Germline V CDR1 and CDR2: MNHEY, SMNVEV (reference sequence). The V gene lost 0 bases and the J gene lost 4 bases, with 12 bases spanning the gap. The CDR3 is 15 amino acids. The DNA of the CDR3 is TGTGCCAGCAGTTTATCCGGGGTACCTTCCACTGAAGCTTTCTTT. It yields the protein CASSLSGVPSTEAFF.

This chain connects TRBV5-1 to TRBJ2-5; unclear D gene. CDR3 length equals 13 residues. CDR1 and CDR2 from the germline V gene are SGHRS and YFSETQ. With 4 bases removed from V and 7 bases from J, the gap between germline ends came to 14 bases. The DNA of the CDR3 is TGCGCCAGCAGCCCTGCCGAAGTAGGGACCCAGTACTTC. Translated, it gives CASSPAEVGTQYF.

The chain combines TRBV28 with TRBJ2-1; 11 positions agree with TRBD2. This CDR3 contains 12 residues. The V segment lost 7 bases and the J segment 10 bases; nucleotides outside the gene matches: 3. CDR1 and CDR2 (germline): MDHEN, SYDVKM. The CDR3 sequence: CASTSSGREQFF. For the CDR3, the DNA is TGTGCCAGCACCTCTAGCGGGAGGGAGCAGTTCTTC.

CDR3 protein: CASSELAGGTDTQYF. In DNA form, the CDR3 reads TGCGCCAGCAGTGAGCTAGCGGGTGGGACAGATACGCAGTATTTT. The J gene is TRBJ2-3, the V gene TRBV10-2, with 8 positions matching TRBD2. The CDR3 is 15 amino acids. With 2 bases clipped from V and 3 bases from J, the junction kept 4 bases outside the gene matches. Germline CDR1 WSHSY, CDR2 SAAADI.

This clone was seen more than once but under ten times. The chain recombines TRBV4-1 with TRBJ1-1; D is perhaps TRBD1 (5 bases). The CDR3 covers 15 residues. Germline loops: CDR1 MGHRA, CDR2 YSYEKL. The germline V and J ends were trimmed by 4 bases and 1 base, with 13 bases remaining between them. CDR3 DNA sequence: TGCGCCAGCAGCCCCCCGGGACGGACGAACACTGAAGCTTTCTTT. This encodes CASSPPGRTNTEAFF.

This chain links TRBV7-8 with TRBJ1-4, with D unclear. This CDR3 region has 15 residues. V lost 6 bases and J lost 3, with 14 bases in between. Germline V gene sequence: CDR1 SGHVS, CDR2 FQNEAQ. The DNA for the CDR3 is TGTGCCAGCAGATATTCATGGCAGCCTAATGAAAAACTGTTTTTT. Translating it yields CASRYSWQPNEKLFF.

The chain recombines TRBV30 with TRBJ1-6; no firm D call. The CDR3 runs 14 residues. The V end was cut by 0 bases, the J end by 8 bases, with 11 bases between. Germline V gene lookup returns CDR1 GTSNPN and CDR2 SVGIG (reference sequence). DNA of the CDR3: TGTGCCTGGAGTGTGGCCCAGCTGGATTCACCCCTCCACTTT. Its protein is CAWSVAQLDSPLHF.

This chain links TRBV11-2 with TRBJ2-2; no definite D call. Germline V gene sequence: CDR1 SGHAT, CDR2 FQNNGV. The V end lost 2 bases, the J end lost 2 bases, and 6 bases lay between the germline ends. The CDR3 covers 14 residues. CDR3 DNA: TGTGCCAGCAGCTTACAACTAAACACCGGGGAGCTGTTTTTT. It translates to CASSLQLNTGELFF.